This T cell receptor (beta chain) was captured by sequencing in a study of T-cell memory formation after mild COVID-19. Study information: The study found TCR clusters largely donor specific. Study findings and constraints: A second wave of clones peaked on day 37, and their SARS-CoV-2 specificity went unconfirmed. Some responding clones appeared in pre-infection memory, suggesting cross-reactive memory joined.

TCR alpha and TCR beta cDNA libraries carrying sample barcodes and UMIs came from 5'RACE with constant-segment primers. TCRdb fed the 5' RACE reads into MiXCR, producing one record per CDR3 protein. The repertoire consists of about 600,000 distinct CDR3 sequences, with 20% to 25% occurring once and the leading ten covering roughly 9.1%. This clonotype was detected only a few times. Its antigen is not identified. The sequenced sample consisted of PBMCs or a T cell subset sorted from them (not recorded which). The clonotype comes from an adult woman who had mild COVID-19 (a few samples of this study predate the infection). Cell type and time point are not known.

For the CDR3, the DNA is TGCAGTGCTAGACCCCTGAGAGGGACAGATACGCAGTATTTT. It specifies CSARPLRGTDTQYF. This rearrangement joins TRBV20-1 to TRBJ2-3, with D tentatively TRBD2 (5 bases). This CDR3 is 14 amino acids long. Germline V gene data show CDR1 as DFQATT and CDR2 as SNEGSKA (reference sequence). The V end was cut by 2 bases, the J end by 3 bases, with 12 bases between.